Described below is a single T cell receptor beta chain sequence and its context. The data stem from a study of OX40 agonist ivuxolimab in advanced cancers. This CDR3 has 15 amino acids. The germline CDR1 and CDR2 sequences are SGHRS and YFSETQ. The ends lost 4 bases at V and 7 bases at J; junction bases unmatched: 7. The protocol was immunoSEQ multiplex PCR, while the TCRdb copy is restricted to in-frame clones and leaves out a portion. The sample shows 25,000 to 40,000 clones, 75% to 85% of them seen only once. The chain carries TRBV5-1 and TRBJ1-4; 10 bases agree with TRBD1. This specimen was CD4+ or CD8+ T cells sorted from blood, taken in a trial of the OX40 agonist ivuxolimab. The receptor was isolated from an adult with an advanced solid tumor such as melanoma, head and neck, liver or kidney cancer. The CDR3, as DNA: TGCGCCAGCAGCGTCTCCGGGACAGGGGTTGAAAAACTGTTTTTT. This codes for CASSVSGTGVEKLFF.